This T cell receptor beta chain was obtained from a study of cytomegalovirus exposure and HLA in healthy donors. V was cut by 5 bases and J by 1 base, with 9 bases left in between. Germline V gene lookup returns CDR1 SGHVS and CDR2 FQNEAQ. The CDR3 consists of 13 residues. Generated by immunoSEQ multiplex PCR, the TCRdb table keeps only in-frame clones and is missing some. The sample lists about 40,000 clones, more than 85% occurring once. General study points: Most TCRs appeared rarely, but some public TCRs recurred in many donors.

As for this clone: Its antigen is unidentified.

The receptor's source is a woman aged 18-35 years in good health and CMV-seronegative. The V gene is TRBV7-8, the J gene TRBJ2-7; the D gene is possibly TRBD1 (5 bases). The sequenced sample was PBMCs. The CDR3 nucleotides read TGTGCCAGCAGCCTGGACATATCCTACGAGCAGTACTTC. Amino acids: CASSLDISYEQYF. Variable domain in full (rest from reference TRBV7-8 and TRBJ2-7): GAGVSQSPRYKVAKRGQDVALRCDPISGHVSLFWYQQALGQGPEFLTYFQNEAQLDKSGLPSDRFFAERPEGSVSTLKIQRTQQEDSAVYLCASSLDISYEQYFGPGTRLTVT.